This T cell receptor beta chain was recovered during a study of T-cell memory formation after mild COVID-19. The V gene lost 0 bases and the J gene lost 4 bases, with 13 bases spanning the gap. Germline CDR1 reads LGHDT; CDR2 reads YNNKEL (reference sequence). The CDR3 extends over 16 amino acids. TCRdb reprocessed the 5' RACE reads via MiXCR and lists one record per CDR3 protein. This sample yields around 370,000 distinct CDR3 sequences, of which around 20% are seen a single time; 9.5% to 15% belongs to the top ten. The chain recombines TRBV3-1 with TRBJ1-5; D unclear. Sequences were obtained from PBMCs or a T cell subset sorted from them (not recorded which). This clonotype was sampled from an adult woman who had mild COVID-19 (a few samples of this study predate the infection). Cell type and time point are not known. This chain's CDR3 is CASSQDGVGVNQPQHF. The CDR3 region has the DNA TGTGCCAGCAGCCAAGACGGGGTCGGGGTAAATCAGCCCCAGCATTTT.